This T cell receptor (beta chain) was profiled in a study of cytomegalovirus exposure and HLA in healthy donors. Germline V gene data show CDR1 as SGHNT and CDR2 as YENEEA. V lost 8 bases to trimming and J lost 2 bases, with 7 bases between them. The CDR3 loop spans 11 amino acids. Study-level findings and limits: A later analysis reportedly found that, within productive TCRs, an Asian-associated ancestry cluster had fewer N-insertions than the mean observed across the roughly 700 donors. There were three CMV-associated chains whose specificity for CMV antigens was confirmed in vitro.

With regard to this clone: As yet, its antigen is unknown.

The PCR had 60 Vbeta and 13 Jbeta primers. Source study methods: There were some 87 million unique TCR beta chains by a later count, and approximately 10 million of them were shared. TCRdb's table, derived via immunoSEQ multiplex PCR, lists solely in-frame clones and lacks some. V, J and clone size derive from that table, while D and trimming were established from the DNA sequence. The data contain some 220,000 clones, just under 80% of them seen just once; the ten biggest clones take up under 0.6%. This receptor was taken from a boy younger than 18 in good health and CMV-seronegative. J is TRBJ2-7 and V is TRBV11-3, with D perhaps TRBD2 (5 bases). Input material: PBMCs. The CDR3 spells CASSEAYEQYF. The CDR3 DNA sequence: TGTGCCAGCTCGGAGGCCTACGAGCAGTACTTC.